These 4 T cell receptor beta chains originate from one sample sequenced in a study of identical twins. Using its own MiXCR run on the 5' RACE reads, TCRdb lists one record per CDR3 protein. The sample contains under 1 million distinct CDR3 sequences, around 12% of which appear only once. These data also formed part of another study, on yellow fever vaccine responses in identical twins.

Sequencing was performed on PBMCs. These receptor sequences come from a woman aged 18 to 35 in good health.

In this sample, this clonotype turned up a few times. The CDR3 DNA is TGCAGTGCTAGTTCGGGGCGAGCTAGCAGATCCTACGAGCAGTACGTC. Translating it yields CSASSGRASRSYEQYV. V usage is TRBV20-1 and J usage is TRBJ2-7, with D possibly being TRBD1 or TRBD2 (5 bases each). The CDR3 is 16 residues long. V was cut by 3 bases and J by 1 base, with 19 bases left in between. The germline CDR1 and CDR2 sequences are DFQATT and SNEGSKA (reference sequence).

This clonotype was seen more than once but under ten times. This chain uses TRBV12-5 with TRBJ2-1; D uncertain. V lost 3 bases, J lost 8 bases, and 8 bases lay in between. The CDR3 has 12 residues. Germline assignment: CDR1 LGHNT and CDR2 FRNRAP. In DNA, the CDR3 is TGTGCTAGTGGTTTTTGGGGTGATGAGCAGTTCTTC. Translated: CASGFWGDEQFF.

This clonotype has more than one count but fewer than ten. V is TRBV18 and J is TRBJ2-5; unclear D gene. The CDR3 contains 12 residues. The V gene's germline CDR1 is KGHSH and CDR2 LQKENI. The V end was cut by 2 bases, the J end by 5 bases, with 6 bases between. The CDR3 DNA is TGTGCCAGCTCACCAGGTATTGAGACCCAGTACTTC. Encoded protein: CASSPGIETQYF.

Only a few counts were recorded for this clonotype. V is TRBV20-1 and J is TRBJ2-1; D is unclear. Germline lookup yields CDR1 DFQATT and CDR2 SNEGSKA (reference sequence). The V end lost 3 bases, the J end lost 4 bases, and 10 bases lay between the germline ends. The CDR3 extends over 13 amino acids. The CDR3 region is CSASDNLYNEQFF. For the CDR3, the DNA is TGCAGTGCTAGCGATAACCTATACAATGAGCAGTTCTTC.